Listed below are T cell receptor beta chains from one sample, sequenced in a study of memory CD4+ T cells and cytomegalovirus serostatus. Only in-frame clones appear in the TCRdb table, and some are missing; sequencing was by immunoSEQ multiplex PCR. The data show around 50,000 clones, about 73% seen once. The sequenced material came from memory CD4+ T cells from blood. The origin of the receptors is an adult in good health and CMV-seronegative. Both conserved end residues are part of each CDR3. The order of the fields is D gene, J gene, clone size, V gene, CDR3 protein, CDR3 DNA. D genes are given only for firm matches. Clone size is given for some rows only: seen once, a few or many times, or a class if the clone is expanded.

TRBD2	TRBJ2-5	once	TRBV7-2	CASSSGTSAVGNQYF	TGTGCCAGCAGTTCCGGGACTAGCGCCGTTGGTAACCAGTACTTC
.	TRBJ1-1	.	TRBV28	CASPGGGEATEAFF	TGTGCCAGCCCTGGAGGGGGGGAAGCCACTGAAGCTTTCTTT
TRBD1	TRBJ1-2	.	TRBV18	CASSPGTGLNYGYTF	TGTGCCAGCTCACCTGGGACAGGGCTCAACTATGGCTACACCTTC
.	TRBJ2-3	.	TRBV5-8	CASSFPMWTGDTQYF	TGTGCCAGCAGCTTCCCGATGTGGACCGGAGATACGCAGTATTTT
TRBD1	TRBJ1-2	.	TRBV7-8	CASSPRDSYGYTF	TGTGCCAGCAGCCCTCGGGACAGCTATGGCTACACCTTC
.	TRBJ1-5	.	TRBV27	CASGNQPQHF	TGTGCCAGCGGCAATCAGCCCCAGCATTTT
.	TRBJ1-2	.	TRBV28	CASSLGGFGYTF	TGTGCCAGCAGTTTGGGGGGGTTCGGCTACACCTTC
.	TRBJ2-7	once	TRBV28	CASSLILGGGKYEQYF	TGTGCCAGCAGTTTAATCTTAGGGGGAGGGAAGTACGAGCAGTACTTC
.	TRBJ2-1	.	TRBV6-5	CASSYRGLEGSNEQFF	TGTGCCAGCAGTTACCGGGGGTTAGAGGGCTCCAATGAGCAGTTCTTC
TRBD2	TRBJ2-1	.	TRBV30	CAWGAGVSNEQFF	TGTGCCTGGGGCGCGGGAGTATCTAATGAGCAGTTCTTC
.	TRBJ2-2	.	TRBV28	CASSLGGTGELFF	TGTGCCAGCAGTCTCGGAGGGACCGGGGAGCTGTTTTTT
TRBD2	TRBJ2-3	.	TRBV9	CASSVVGAGVPDTQYF	TGTGCCAGCAGCGTAGTAGGAGCGGGAGTGCCAGATACGCAGTATTTT
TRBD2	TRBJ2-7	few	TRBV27	CASSRLAGGPLEQYF	TGTGCCAGCAGCCGCCTAGCGGGAGGGCCTTTGGAGCAGTACTTC
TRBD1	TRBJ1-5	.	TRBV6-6	CASSGTVYSNQPQHF	TGTGCCAGCAGCGGGACAGTTTATAGCAATCAGCCCCAGCATTTT
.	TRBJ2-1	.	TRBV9	CASSPHTGNEQFF	TGTGCCAGCAGCCCCCATACCGGGAATGAGCAGTTCTTC
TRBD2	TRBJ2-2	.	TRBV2	CASSENVRAGGPGELFF	TGTGCCAGCAGTGAAAATGTTCGAGCGGGAGGGCCCGGGGAGCTGTTTTTT
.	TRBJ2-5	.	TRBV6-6	CASSYDIWETQYF	TGTGCCAGCAGTTACGACATTTGGGAGACCCAGTACTTC
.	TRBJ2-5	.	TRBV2	CASRQETQYF	TGTGCCAGCCGGCAAGAGACCCAGTACTTC
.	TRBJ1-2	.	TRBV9	CASSVGGTLNYGYTF	TGTGCCAGCAGCGTAGGAGGGACGCTTAACTATGGCTACACCTTC
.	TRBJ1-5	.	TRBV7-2	CASSSQGGQPQHF	TGTGCCAGCAGCTCACAAGGGGGACAGCCCCAGCATTTT
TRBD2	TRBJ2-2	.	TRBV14	CASSQLSGSPGELFF	TGTGCCAGCAGCCAACTAAGCGGGAGCCCCGGGGAGCTGTTTTTT
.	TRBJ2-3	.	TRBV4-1	CASSHIDMGMPRSTDTQYF	TGCGCCAGCAGCCACATCGATATGGGGATGCCCCGAAGCACAGATACGCAGTATTTT
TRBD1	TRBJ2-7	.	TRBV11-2	CASSLGDRAYEQYF	TGTGCCAGCAGCCTAGGGGACAGGGCCTACGAGCAGTACTTC
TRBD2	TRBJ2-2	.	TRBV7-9	CATGLAGAGELFF	TGTGCCACCGGACTAGCGGGGGCCGGGGAGCTGTTTTTT
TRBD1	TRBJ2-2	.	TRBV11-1	CASSTRTGGRRTGELFF	TGTGCCAGCAGCACTCGAACAGGGGGCCGTAGGACCGGGGAGCTGTTTTTT
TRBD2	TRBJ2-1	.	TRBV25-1	CASMSSGGLYNEQFF	TGTGCCAGCATGAGTAGCGGGGGCCTTTACAATGAGCAGTTCTTC
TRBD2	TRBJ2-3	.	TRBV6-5	CASSSGRGGDTQYF	TGTGCCAGCAGTTCCGGGAGGGGGGGGGATACGCAGTATTTT
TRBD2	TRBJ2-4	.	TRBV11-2	CASSLVGRLAGGPRNIQYF	TGTGCCAGCAGCTTAGTCGGGCGACTAGCGGGAGGGCCAAGGAACATTCAGTACTTC
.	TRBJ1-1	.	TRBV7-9	CASSLVGVAEAFF	TGTGCCAGCAGCTTAGTGGGGGTTGCTGAAGCTTTCTTT
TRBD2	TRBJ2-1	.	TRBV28	CASSPRTSGAYNEQFF	TGTGCCAGCAGTCCCAGGACTAGCGGGGCCTACAATGAGCAGTTCTTC
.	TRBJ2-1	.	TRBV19	CASSNPSAGGNEQFF	TGTGCCAGTAGTAACCCTAGCGCTGGCGGCAATGAGCAGTTCTTC
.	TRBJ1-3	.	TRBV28	CASSSTFNTIYF	TGTGCCAGCAGTTCCACGTTTAACACCATATATTTT
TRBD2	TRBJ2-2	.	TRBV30	CAWTRGGSYTGELFF	TGTGCCTGGACGCGGGGGGGATCCTACACCGGGGAGCTGTTTTTT
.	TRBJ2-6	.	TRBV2	CASSGANVLTF	TGTGCCAGCTCTGGGGCCAACGTCCTGACTTTC
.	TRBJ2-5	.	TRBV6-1	CASSEARTGTHQETQYF	TGTGCCAGCAGTGAAGCTCGTACCGGGACACACCAAGAGACCCAGTACTTC
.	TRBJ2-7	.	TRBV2	CASSSTGTPGEQYF	TGTGCCAGCAGTTCAACAGGGACACCCGGGGAGCAGTACTTC
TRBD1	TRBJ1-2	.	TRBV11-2	CASSLGIRQGASGYTF	TGTGCCAGCAGCTTAGGAATTCGACAGGGCGCGTCTGGCTACACCTTC
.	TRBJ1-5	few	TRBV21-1	CASSQGGYQPQHF	TGTGCCAGCAGCCAGGGAGGTTACCAGCCCCAGCATTTT
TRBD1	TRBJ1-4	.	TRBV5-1	CASPLAGTAYEKLFF	TGCGCCAGCCCATTGGCCGGGACAGCTTATGAAAAACTGTTTTTT
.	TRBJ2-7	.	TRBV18	CASSPRAAVLSEQYF	TGTGCCAGCTCACCTCGGGCAGCCGTATTGTCCGAGCAGTACTTC
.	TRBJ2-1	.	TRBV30	CAWRNNNEQFF	TGTGCCTGGAGGAACAACAATGAGCAGTTCTTC
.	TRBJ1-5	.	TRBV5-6	CASSLGQNNQPQHF	TGTGCCAGCAGCTTGGGCCAGAATAATCAGCCCCAGCATTTT
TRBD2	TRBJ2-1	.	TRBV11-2	CASSPISGRAGNEQFF	TGTGCCAGCAGCCCGATTAGCGGGAGGGCCGGGAATGAGCAGTTCTTC
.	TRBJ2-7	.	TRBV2	CASRWGVSYEQYF	TGTGCCAGCAGGTGGGGGGTATCCTACGAGCAGTACTTC
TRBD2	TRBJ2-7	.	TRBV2	CASSPTSGRTNEQYF	TGTGCCAGCAGCCCGACTAGCGGGAGAACGAACGAGCAGTACTTC
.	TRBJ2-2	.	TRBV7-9	CASSVTGNTGELFF	TGTGCCAGCAGCGTCACTGGGAACACCGGGGAGCTGTTTTTT
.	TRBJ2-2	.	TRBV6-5	CASSYGNMNTGELFF	TGTGCCAGCAGTTACGGGAATATGAACACCGGGGAGCTGTTTTTT
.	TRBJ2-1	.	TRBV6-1	CASEAAGIFYNEQFF	TGTGCCAGCGAAGCGGCGGGAATCTTCTACAATGAGCAGTTCTTC
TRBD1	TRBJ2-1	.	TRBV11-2	CASSTRTGDGSEQFF	TGTGCCAGCAGCACCCGGACAGGGGATGGAAGTGAGCAGTTCTTC
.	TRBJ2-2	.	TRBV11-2	CASSARAGELFF	TGTGCCAGCAGCGCAAGGGCCGGGGAGCTGTTTTTT
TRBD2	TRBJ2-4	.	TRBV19	CASSIDQRTSGVAKNIQYF	TGTGCCAGTAGTATAGATCAGAGGACTAGCGGAGTAGCCAAAAACATTCAGTACTTC
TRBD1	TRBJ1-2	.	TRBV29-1	CSVEDPGQGNYGYTF	TGCAGCGTTGAAGATCCGGGACAGGGAAACTATGGCTACACCTTC
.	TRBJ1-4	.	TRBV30	CAWSLLGGVGNEKLFF	TGTGCCTGGAGTCTTTTGGGGGGGGTTGGGAATGAAAAACTGTTTTTT
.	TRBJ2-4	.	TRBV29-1	CSVADGGIQYF	TGCAGCGTTGCCGACGGGGGCATTCAGTACTTC
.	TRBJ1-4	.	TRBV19	CASSIKANEKLFF	TGTGCCAGTAGTATCAAAGCAAATGAAAAACTGTTTTTT
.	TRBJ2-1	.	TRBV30	CAWSVLFAGPENEQFF	TGTGCCTGGAGTGTCCTTTTCGCGGGACCGGAAAATGAGCAGTTCTTC
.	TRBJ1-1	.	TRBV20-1	CSARVNTEAFF	TGCAGTGCTAGAGTGAACACTGAAGCTTTCTTT